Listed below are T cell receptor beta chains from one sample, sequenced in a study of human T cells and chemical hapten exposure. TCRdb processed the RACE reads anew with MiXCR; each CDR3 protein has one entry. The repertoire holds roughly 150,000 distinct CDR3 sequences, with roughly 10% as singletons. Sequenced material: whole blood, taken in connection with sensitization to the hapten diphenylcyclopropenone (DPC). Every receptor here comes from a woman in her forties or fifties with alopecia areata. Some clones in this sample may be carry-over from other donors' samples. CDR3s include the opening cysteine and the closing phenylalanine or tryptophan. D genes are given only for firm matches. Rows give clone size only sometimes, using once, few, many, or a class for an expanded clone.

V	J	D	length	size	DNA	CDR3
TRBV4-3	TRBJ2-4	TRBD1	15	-	TGCGCCAGCAGCCAAGAAGTGGACAGGGCGAACATTCAGTACTTC	CASSQEVDRANIQYF
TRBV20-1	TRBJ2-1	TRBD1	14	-	TGCAGTGCTCGCGGACAGGGCCCCTACAATGAGCAGTTCTTC	CSARGQGPYNEQFF
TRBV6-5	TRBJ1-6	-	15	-	TGTGCCAGCAGTTCGGCTCCGATCTATAATTCACCCCTCCACTTT	CASSSAPIYNSPLHF
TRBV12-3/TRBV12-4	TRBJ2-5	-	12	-	TGTGCCAGCAGTTGGGGGCGAGAGACCCAGTACTTC	CASSWGRETQYF
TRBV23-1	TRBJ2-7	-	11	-	TGCGCCAGACCCGAGGGTGACGAGCAGTACTTC	CARPEGDEQYF
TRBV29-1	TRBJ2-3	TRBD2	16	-	TGCAGCGTCGCCGGACTAGCGGGAGAAGGGACAGATACGCAGTATTTT	CSVAGLAGEGTDTQYF
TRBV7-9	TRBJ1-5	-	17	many	TGTGCCAGCAGCTTAGTGGGACGGGGGAGCCCTAATCAGCCCCAGCATTTT	CASSLVGRGSPNQPQHF
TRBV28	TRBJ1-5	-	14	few	TGTGCCACCAACCGGGGGGCTTTAGGTCAGCCCCAGCATTTT	CATNRGALGQPQHF
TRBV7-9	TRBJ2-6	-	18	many	TGTGCCAGCACACGTTTCCCGGGAGTGAACTCTGGGGCCAACGTCCTGACTTTC	CASTRFPGVNSGANVLTF
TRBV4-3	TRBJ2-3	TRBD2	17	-	TGCGCCAGCAGCCAAGAGGCGCGGGGGGGCCGCTCAGATACGCAGTATTTT	CASSQEARGGRSDTQYF
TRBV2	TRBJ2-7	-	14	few	TGTGCCAGCAGTGACCGGCAGGGGACGTACGAGCAGTACTTC	CASSDRQGTYEQYF
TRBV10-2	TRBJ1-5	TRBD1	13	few	TGCGCCAGCAGTGAGGACAGGGAGCAGCCCCAGCATTTT	CASSEDREQPQHF
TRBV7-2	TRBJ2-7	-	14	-	TGTGTCAGCAGCAGCCAGGTTTACTCCTACGAGCAGTACTTC	CVSSSQVYSYEQYF
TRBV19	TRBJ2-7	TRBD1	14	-	TGTGCCAGTAGTTCCGCCGGGACAGAATACGAGCAGTACTTC	CASSSAGTEYEQYF
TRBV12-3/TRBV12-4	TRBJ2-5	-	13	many	TGTGCCAGCAGTTTAGAGTACCAAGAGACCCAGTACTTC	CASSLEYQETQYF
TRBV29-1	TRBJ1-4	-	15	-	TGCAGCGTTGTTCGACCCGGCGGGGCAAATGAAAAACTGTTTTTT	CSVVRPGGANEKLFF